This T cell receptor beta chain was identified in a study of T cells after somatic rescue of genetic block. Clones were read by immunoSEQ multiplex PCR, and TCRdb kept only the in-frame ones, dropping some. The profile shows 88,000 or so clones, around 90% of them singletons. This TCR came from a woman under 30. The specimen sequenced was peripheral blood mononuclear cells (PBMCs).

The DNA for the CDR3 is TGCGCCAGCGCTCAGGGCGGGATGCTACCCTACGAGCAGTACTTC. Residues: CASAQGGMLPYEQYF. This rearrangement joins TRBV4-1 to TRBJ2-7, with D possibly matching TRBD2 (6 bases). The V and J ends lost 8 bases and 2 bases respectively, with 19 bases between them. The germline V gene encodes CDR1 MGHRA and CDR2 YSYEKL. This CDR3 region has 15 residues.